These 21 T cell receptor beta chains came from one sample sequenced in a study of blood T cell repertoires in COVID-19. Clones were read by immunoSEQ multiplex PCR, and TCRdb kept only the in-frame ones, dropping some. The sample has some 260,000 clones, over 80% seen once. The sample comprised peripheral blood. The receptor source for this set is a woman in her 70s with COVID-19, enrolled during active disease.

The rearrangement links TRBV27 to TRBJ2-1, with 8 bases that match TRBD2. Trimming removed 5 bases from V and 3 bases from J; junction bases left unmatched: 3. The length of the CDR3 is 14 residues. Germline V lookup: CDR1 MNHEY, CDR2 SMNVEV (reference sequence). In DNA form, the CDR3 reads TGTGCCAGCAGTGTCAGCGGGAGCTACAATGAGCAGTTCTTC. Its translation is CASSVSGSYNEQFF.

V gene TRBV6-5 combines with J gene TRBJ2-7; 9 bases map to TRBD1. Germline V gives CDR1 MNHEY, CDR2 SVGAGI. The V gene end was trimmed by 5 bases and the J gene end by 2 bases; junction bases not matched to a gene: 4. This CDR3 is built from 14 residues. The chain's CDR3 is CASSIRDRAYEQYF. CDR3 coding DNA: TGTGCCAGCAGTATCCGGGACAGGGCCTACGAGCAGTACTTC.

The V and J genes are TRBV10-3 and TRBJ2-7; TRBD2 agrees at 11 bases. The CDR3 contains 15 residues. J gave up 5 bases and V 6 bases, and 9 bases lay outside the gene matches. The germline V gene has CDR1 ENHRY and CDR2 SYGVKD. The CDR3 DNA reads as TGTGCCATCAGGGAGATAGCGGGAGGGCCCAACGAGCAGTACTTC. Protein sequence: CAIREIAGGPNEQYF.

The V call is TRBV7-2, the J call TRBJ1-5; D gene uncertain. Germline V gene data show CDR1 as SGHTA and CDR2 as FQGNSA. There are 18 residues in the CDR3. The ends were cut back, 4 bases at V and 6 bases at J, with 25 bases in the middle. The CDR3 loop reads CASSSATTYTQVFQPQHF. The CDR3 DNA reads TGTGCCAGCAGCTCCGCGACAACCTATACCCAAGTCTTTCAGCCCCAGCATTTT. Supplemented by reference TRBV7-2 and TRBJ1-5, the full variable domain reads GAGVSQSPSNKVTEKGKDVELRCDPISGHTALYWYRQSLGQGLEFLIYFQGNSAPDKSGLPSDRFSAERTGGSVSTLTIQRTQQEDSAVYLCASSSATTYTQVFQPQHFGDGTRLSIL.

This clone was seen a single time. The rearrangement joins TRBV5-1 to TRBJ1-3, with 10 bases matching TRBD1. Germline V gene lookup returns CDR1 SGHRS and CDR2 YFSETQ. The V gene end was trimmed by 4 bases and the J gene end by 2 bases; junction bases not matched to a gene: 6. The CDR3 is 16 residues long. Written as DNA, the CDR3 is TGCGCCAGCAGCCTAAGACAGGGGGCGGCTGGAAACACCATATATTTT. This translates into CASSLRQGAAGNTIYF.

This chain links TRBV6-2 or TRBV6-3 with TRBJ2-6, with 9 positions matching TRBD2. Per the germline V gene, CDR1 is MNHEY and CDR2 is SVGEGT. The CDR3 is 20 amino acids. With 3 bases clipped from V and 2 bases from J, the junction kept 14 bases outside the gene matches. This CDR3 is CASSYLAGSPGFAGANVLTF. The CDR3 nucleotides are TGTGCCAGCAGTTATCTAGCGGGATCGCCCGGATTTGCTGGGGCCAACGTCCTGACTTTC.

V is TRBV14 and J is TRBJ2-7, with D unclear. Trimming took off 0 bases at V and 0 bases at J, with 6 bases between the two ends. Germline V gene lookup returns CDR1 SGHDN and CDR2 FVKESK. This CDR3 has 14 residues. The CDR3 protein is CASSQDLSSYEQYF. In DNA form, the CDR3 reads TGTGCCAGCAGCCAAGACCTGAGCTCCTACGAGCAGTACTTC.

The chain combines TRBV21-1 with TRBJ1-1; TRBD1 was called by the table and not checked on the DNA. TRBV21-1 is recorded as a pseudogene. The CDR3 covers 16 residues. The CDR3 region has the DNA TGTGCCAGCAGCCTTATGCCCCACAGGGAAAACACTGAAGCTTTCTTT. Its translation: CASSLMPHRENTEAFF.

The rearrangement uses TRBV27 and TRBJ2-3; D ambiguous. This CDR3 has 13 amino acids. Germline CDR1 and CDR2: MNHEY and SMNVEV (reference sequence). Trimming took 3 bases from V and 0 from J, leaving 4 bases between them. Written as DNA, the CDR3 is TGTGCCAGCAGTTTCCTTAGCACAGATACGCAGTATTTT. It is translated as CASSFLSTDTQYF.

The CDR3 coding sequence is TGTGCCAGCAGCTTGCTTCCGGGACAAATAGATACGCAGTATTTT. This sequence encodes CASSLLPGQIDTQYF. The chain recombines TRBV5-6 with TRBJ2-3; possible D gene TRBD1, 6 bases. V was shortened by 1 base and J by 5 bases, with 14 bases between the two germline ends. Germline values: CDR1 SGHDT, CDR2 YYEEEE. This CDR3 has 15 amino acids.

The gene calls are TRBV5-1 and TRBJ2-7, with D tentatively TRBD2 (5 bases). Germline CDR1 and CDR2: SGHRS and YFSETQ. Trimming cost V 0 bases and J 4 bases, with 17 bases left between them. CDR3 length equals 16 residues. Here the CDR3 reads CASSLGARGREYEQYF. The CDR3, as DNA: TGCGCCAGCAGCTTGGGAGCAAGAGGGAGAGAGTACGAGCAGTACTTC.

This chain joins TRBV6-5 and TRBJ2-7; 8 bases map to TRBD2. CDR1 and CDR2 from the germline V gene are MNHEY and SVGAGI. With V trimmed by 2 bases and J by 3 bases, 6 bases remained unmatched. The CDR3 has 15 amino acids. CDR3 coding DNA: TGTGCCAGCAGTTACCGGGACGCGGGAGGCTACGAGCAGTACTTC. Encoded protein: CASSYRDAGGYEQYF.

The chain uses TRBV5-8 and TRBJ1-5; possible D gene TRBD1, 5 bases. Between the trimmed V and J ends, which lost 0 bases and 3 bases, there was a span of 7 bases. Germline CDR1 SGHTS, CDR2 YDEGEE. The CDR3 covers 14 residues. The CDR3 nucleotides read TGTGCCAGCAGCTTGGGACAGCTCAATCAGCCCCAGCATTTT. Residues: CASSLGQLNQPQHF.

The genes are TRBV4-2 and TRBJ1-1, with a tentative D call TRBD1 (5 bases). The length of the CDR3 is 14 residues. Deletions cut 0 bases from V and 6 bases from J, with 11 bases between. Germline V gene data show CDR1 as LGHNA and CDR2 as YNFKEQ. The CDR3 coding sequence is TGTGCCAGCAGCCAAGATCAGGGAAATCCTGAAGCTTTCTTT. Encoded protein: CASSQDQGNPEAFF.

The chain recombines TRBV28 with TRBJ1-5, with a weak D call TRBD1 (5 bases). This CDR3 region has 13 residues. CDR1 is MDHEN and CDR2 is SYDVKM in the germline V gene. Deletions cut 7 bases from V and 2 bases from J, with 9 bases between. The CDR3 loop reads CASISQGNQPQHF. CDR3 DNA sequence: TGTGCCAGCATCTCACAGGGCAATCAGCCCCAGCATTTT.

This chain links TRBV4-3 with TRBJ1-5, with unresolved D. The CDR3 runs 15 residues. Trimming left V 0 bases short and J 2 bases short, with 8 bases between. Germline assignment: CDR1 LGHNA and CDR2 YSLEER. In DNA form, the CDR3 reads TGCGCCAGCAGCCAAGATCTCACAGGCAATCAGCCCCAGCATTTT. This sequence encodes CASSQDLTGNQPQHF.

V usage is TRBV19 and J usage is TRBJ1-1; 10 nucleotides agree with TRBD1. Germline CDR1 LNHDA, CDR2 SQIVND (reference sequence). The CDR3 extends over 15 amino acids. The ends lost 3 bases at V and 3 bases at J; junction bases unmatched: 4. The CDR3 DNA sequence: TGTGCCAGTAGTATCGGGGGGACAGGGGACACTGAAGCTTTCTTT. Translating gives CASSIGGTGDTEAFF.

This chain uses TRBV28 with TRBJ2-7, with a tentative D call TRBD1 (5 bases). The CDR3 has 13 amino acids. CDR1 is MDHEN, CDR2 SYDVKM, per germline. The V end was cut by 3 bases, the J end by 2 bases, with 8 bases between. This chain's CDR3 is CASSLQQAYEQYF. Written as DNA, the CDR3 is TGTGCCAGCAGTTTGCAACAGGCCTACGAGCAGTACTTC.

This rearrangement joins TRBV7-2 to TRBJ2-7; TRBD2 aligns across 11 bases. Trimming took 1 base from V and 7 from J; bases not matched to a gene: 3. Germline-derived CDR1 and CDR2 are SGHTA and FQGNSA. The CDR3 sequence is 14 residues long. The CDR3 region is CASSLVAGGQEQYF. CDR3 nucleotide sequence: TGTGCCAGCAGCTTAGTAGCGGGAGGGCAAGAGCAGTACTTC.

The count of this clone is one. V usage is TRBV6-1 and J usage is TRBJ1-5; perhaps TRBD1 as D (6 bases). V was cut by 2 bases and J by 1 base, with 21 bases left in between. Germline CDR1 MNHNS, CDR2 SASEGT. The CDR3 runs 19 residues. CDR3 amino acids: CASSERVGGGAVSNQPQHF. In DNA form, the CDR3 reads TGTGCCAGCAGTGAAAGAGTAGGTGGGGGGGCGGTCAGCAATCAGCCCCAGCATTTT.

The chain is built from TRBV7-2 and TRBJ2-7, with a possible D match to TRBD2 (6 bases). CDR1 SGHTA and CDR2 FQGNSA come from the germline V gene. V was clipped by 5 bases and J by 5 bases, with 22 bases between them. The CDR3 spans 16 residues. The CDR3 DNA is TGTGCCAGCAGCCCGTTGAGGGTCGCGGGACGCCACGAGCAGTACTTC. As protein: CASSPLRVAGRHEQYF.